This TCR beta chain is from a study of beta chain features in type 1 diabetes. The CDR3 consists of 12 residues. The germline V gene has CDR1 ENHRY and CDR2 SYGVKD. Trimming removed 6 bases at V and 3 bases at J, with 8 bases between. As every portion of the isolated RNA was reverse transcribed, the sequencing read expressed TCRB transcripts. Some clones are missing from TCRdb's copy, which holds only in-frame ones; the method was immunoSEQ multiplex PCR. The sample includes around 600,000 clones, about an eighth of them seen just once. This clone was seen a few times. The antigen is not known. Study-level results: Moderate but significant shortening of TCRB CDR3s was recorded in all four CD4+ subsets from Type 1 diabetes patients. Naive, central memory and Treg TCRB repertoires appeared more alike in patients than in healthy donors.

The V gene is TRBV10-3, the J gene TRBJ2-5; D gene unclear. This receptor was identified in a man in his thirties or forties with type 1 diabetes. The specimen sequenced was naive CD4+ T cells from blood. CDR3 DNA: TGTGCCATCAGGGGTATCGAAGAGACCCAGTACTTC. It yields the protein CAIRGIEETQYF.